The 13 T cell receptor beta chains in this list originate from one sample, sequenced in a study of T cell repertoires in cytomegalovirus infection. One entry per CDR3 protein results from TCRdb running MiXCR on the reads. The sample consists of about half a million distinct CDR3 sequences, 30% to 40% of them appearing once. No antigens are known for them. The input for sequencing was cultured PBMCs, taken from culture after CMV antigen stimulation. All receptors come from a human donor in good health (CMV status not recorded). Some clones in this sample may be carry-over from other donors' samples.

The chain combines TRBV19 with TRBJ2-1; the match to TRBD2 covers 8 bases. Trimming took 5 bases from V and 7 from J; bases not matched to a gene: 13. The CDR3 runs 16 residues. Germline V CDR1 and CDR2: LNHDA, SQIVND (reference sequence). This CDR3 is CASSPTGTSFWNEQFF. DNA of the CDR3: TGTGCCAGTAGTCCAACCGGGACTAGTTTTTGGAATGAGCAGTTCTTC.

This clonotype was seen only a few times. The CDR3 loop reads CASSSVDEQFF. The CDR3 nucleotides are TGTGCCAGCAGTTCGGTTGATGAGCAGTTCTTC. The gene calls are TRBV12-3 or TRBV12-4 and TRBJ2-1; D is unclear. The CDR3 is made up of 11 amino acids. The V and J ends lost 4 bases and 8 bases respectively, with 6 bases between them.

This clonotype was observed a few times. The genes are TRBV7-8 and TRBJ1-1; no clear D gene. CDR1 is SGHVS, CDR2 FQNEAQ, per germline. CDR3 length: 14 amino acids. V dropped 3 bases and J dropped 5 bases, with 13 bases sitting between them. CDR3 sequence (DNA): TGTGCCAGCAGCTTGGGTCCCATGGGAACTGAAGCTTTCTTT. This sequence encodes CASSLGPMGTEAFF.

This clonotype has only a few counts. The rearrangement uses TRBV7-9 and TRBJ1-1; possible D gene TRBD1, 5 bases. In germline, CDR1 is SEHNR, CDR2 FQNEAQ (reference sequence). The CDR3 runs to 14 residues. V gave up 1 base and J gave up 5 bases, with 11 bases separating them. CDR3 loop: CASSLVGARTEAFF. CDR3 in DNA: TGTGCCAGCAGCTTAGTAGGGGCTCGGACTGAAGCTTTCTTT.

Turning to this clonotype: Mismatch with germline at one junction end may stem from a read error. This sequence joins TRBV4-1 and TRBJ1-2; D ambiguous. Germline assignment: CDR1 MGHRA and CDR2 YSYEKL. This CDR3 is built from 14 residues. The CDR3: CASSQETGLRGYTF. The CDR3 nucleotides read TGCGCTAGCAGCCAAGAGACTGGTCTTAGAGGCTACACCTTC.

The CDR3: CSVVRLAGSYNEQFF. CDR3 bases: TGCAGCGTCGTCAGACTAGCGGGCTCCTACAATGAGCAGTTCTTC. The gene calls are TRBV29-1 and TRBJ2-1; 10 nucleotides match TRBD2. V gave up 6 bases and J gave up 0 bases; unmatched junction bases: 5. CDR3 size: 15 residues. Germline V gene lookup returns CDR1 SQVTM and CDR2 ANQGSEA.

The rearrangement joins TRBV10-3 to TRBJ2-3, with a tentative D call TRBD1 (5 bases). V lost 4 bases to trimming and J lost 0 bases, with 8 bases between them. The germline V gene encodes CDR1 ENHRY and CDR2 SYGVKD. The CDR3 is 14 residues long. For the CDR3, the DNA is TGTGCCATCAGTGCAGGGAAAAGCACAGATACGCAGTATTTT. Translated: CAISAGKSTDTQYF.

V is TRBV15 and J is TRBJ2-2; no clear D gene. The germline gives CDR1 LNHNV, CDR2 YYDKDF (reference sequence). V was clipped by 1 base and J by 5 bases, with 8 bases between them. This CDR3 has 14 residues. CDR3 bases: TGTGCCACCAGCAGAGTTGGGAAAACCGGGGAGCTGTTTTTT. This gives the protein CATSRVGKTGELFF.

The rearrangement links TRBV27 to TRBJ2-5; possible D gene TRBD2, 5 bases. V was trimmed by 2 bases and J by 7 bases, leaving 20 bases between them. CDR3 length: 16 residues. CDR1 is MNHEY, CDR2 SMNVEV, per germline (reference sequence). This CDR3 is CASSLGGPDRGGTQYF. The DNA for the CDR3 is TGTGCCAGCAGTTTAGGAGGCCCCGACCGAGGAGGGACCCAGTACTTC.

This clonotype was recorded a few times. Here the CDR3 reads CASRRPGLVLPIDSTDTQYF. The CDR3 bases are TGTGCCAGCAGGAGGCCGGGACTAGTCCTCCCTATTGATAGCACAGATACGCAGTATTTT. V and J are TRBV28 and TRBJ2-3; 8 nucleotides line up with TRBD2. With 6 bases clipped from V and 0 bases from J, the junction kept 20 bases outside the gene matches. The CDR3 runs 20 residues. The V gene's germline CDR1 is MDHEN and CDR2 SYDVKM. The variable domain in full, completed from reference TRBV28 and TRBJ2-3, reads DVKVTQSSRYLVKRTGEKVFLECVQDMDHENMFWYRQDPGLGLRLIYFSYDVKMKEKGDIPEGYSVSREKKERFSLILESASTNQTSMYLCASRRPGLVLPIDSTDTQYFGPGTRLTVL.

This chain joins TRBV12-3 or TRBV12-4 and TRBJ2-5; 8 bases line up with TRBD1. The CDR3 is 15 amino acids. With V trimmed by 3 bases and J by 5 bases, 8 bases remained unmatched. The CDR3 reads CASSFRGTGSETQYF. The CDR3 DNA reads TGTGCCAGCAGTTTTCGCGGGACAGGTTCCGAGACCCAGTACTTC.

The chain uses TRBV6-8 and TRBJ2-1, with D unclear. This CDR3 spans 15 amino acids. Per the germline V gene, CDR1 is MNHGY and CDR2 is SAAAGT. Trimming removed 1 base at V and 0 bases at J, with 7 bases between. CDR3 protein: CASSYYSSSYNEQFF. CDR3 DNA sequence: TGTGCCAGCAGTTACTATTCAAGCTCCTACAATGAGCAGTTCTTC.

V usage is TRBV10-3 and J usage is TRBJ2-3; possible D gene TRBD2, 12 bases. CDR3 length: 16 amino acids. V was shortened by 6 bases and J by 4 bases, with 20 bases between the two germline ends. CDR1 is ENHRY and CDR2 is SYGVKD in the germline V gene. As DNA, the CDR3 is TGTGCCATCAGCGGACTAGCGGGACAGGGGGCAGATACGCAGTATTTT. Amino acid sequence: CAISGLAGQGADTQYF.